The 21 T cell receptor beta chains below all came from one sample that was sequenced in a study of T cell changes during pregnancy in multiple sclerosis. Sequencing used immunoSEQ multiplex PCR; TCRdb keeps in-frame clones, though not all of them. Here the sample spans 40,000 to 60,000 clones, 80% to 95% being singletons. The material sequenced was CD4+ T cells from peripheral blood mononuclear cells, taken in the third trimester of pregnancy. These TCRs come from a female donor with multiple sclerosis, enrolled in a pregnancy study.

V and J are TRBV7-9 and TRBJ2-5; 7 nucleotides align to TRBD1. Unmatched junction bases numbered 3, after V lost 5 bases and J lost 0 bases. Germline assignment: CDR1 SEHNR and CDR2 FQNEAQ (reference sequence). The CDR3 sequence is 14 residues long. The CDR3 region is CASSLGGYQETQYF. In DNA form, the CDR3 reads TGTGCCAGCAGCCTAGGGGGCTACCAAGAGACCCAGTACTTC.

This chain joins TRBV11-2 and TRBJ2-1, with D possibly TRBD2 on 6 matching bases. This CDR3 is 14 amino acids long. The germline V gene encodes CDR1 SGHAT and CDR2 FQNNGV. Trimming stripped 3 bases from V and 3 bases from J, with 9 bases between. The CDR3 DNA sequence: TGTGCCAGCAGCTTCTACGGGAGCTACAATGAGCAGTTCTTC. This codes for CASSFYGSYNEQFF.

The CDR3 DNA reads TGTGCCAGTATCGCACTAGCGGGCACCGGGGAGCTGTTTTTT. It translates to CASIALAGTGELFF. The chain carries TRBV19 and TRBJ2-2, with 9 bases lining up with TRBD2. Trimming at V came to 7 bases and at J to 4 bases, leaving 4 bases not matched to a gene. CDR3 length: 14 amino acids. Germline CDR1 reads LNHDA; CDR2 reads SQIVND (reference sequence).

With respect to this clone: A read error may account for a junction end that differs from germline. The chain has TRBV7-3 and TRBJ2-1; 13 positions match TRBD2. CDR3 size: 15 residues. Germline CDR1 reads SGHTA; CDR2 reads FQGTGA. The CDR3 DNA reads TGTGCCAGCAGTTTAACTAGCGGGAGGGGGAATGAGCAGTTCTTC. Its protein is CASSLTSGRGNEQFF.

The J gene is TRBJ2-1, the V gene TRBV18, with 10 bases lining up with TRBD2. CDR3 length equals 15 residues. With V trimmed by 3 bases and J by 5 bases, 4 bases remained unmatched. Germline V gives CDR1 KGHSH, CDR2 LQKENI. CDR3 coding DNA: TGTGCCAGCTCACCGGCTAGCGGGGGTCACAATGAGCAGTTCTTC. Translating gives CASSPASGGHNEQFF.

The chain employs TRBV27 and TRBJ2-5; D unclear. Germline lookup yields CDR1 MNHEY and CDR2 SMNVEV (reference sequence). V lost 3 bases and J 5 bases, leaving 10 bases between the germline ends. This CDR3 contains 13 residues. The CDR3 DNA reads TGTGCCAGCAGTTTTTCCGTTGCGGAGACCCAGTACTTC. Translating it yields CASSFSVAETQYF.

The chain uses TRBV7-9 and TRBJ2-3; tentatively, D is TRBD1 (6 bases). The germline CDR1 and CDR2 sequences are SEHNR and FQNEAQ (reference sequence). The germline V and J ends were trimmed by 2 bases and 6 bases, with 18 bases remaining between them. This CDR3 comprises 16 residues. The CDR3 nucleotides read TGTGCCAGCAGCTTACAGGGGTTCAGGGTATCTGATACGCAGTATTTT. This codes for CASSLQGFRVSDTQYF.

The chain uses TRBV4-2 and TRBJ2-7; D might be TRBD2 (6 bases). Germline CDR1 reads LGHNA; CDR2 reads YNFKEQ. V lost 2 bases and J 4 bases, leaving 15 bases between the germline ends. The CDR3 totals 15 residues. For the CDR3, the DNA is TGTGCCAGCAGCCAACAGCCGGCTAGCGATTACGAGCAGTACTTC. Amino acid sequence: CASSQQPASDYEQYF.

The rearrangement uses TRBV19 and TRBJ2-3, with 12 bases matching TRBD2. The CDR3 consists of 17 residues. CDR1 LNHDA and CDR2 SQIVND come from the germline V gene (reference sequence). The trim removed 3 bases at V and 2 bases at J, leaving 6 bases unmatched. CDR3 bases: TGTGCCAGTAGTATTCCAGGACTAGCGGGGTCCACAGATACGCAGTATTTT. Translating it yields CASSIPGLAGSTDTQYF.

This rearrangement joins TRBV28 to TRBJ1-1, with D possibly being TRBD1 (5 bases). Germline CDR1 and CDR2: MDHEN and SYDVKM. The CDR3 covers 12 residues. V was clipped by 6 bases and J by 9 bases, with 14 bases between them. The CDR3 reads CASRGGRGKAFF. DNA of the CDR3: TGTGCCAGCAGGGGGGGGAGGGGAAAAGCTTTCTTT.

This clone was recorded only once. The chain employs TRBV7-2 and TRBJ2-5; possible D gene TRBD2, 6 bases. With 1 base removed from V and 7 bases from J, the gap between germline ends came to 13 bases. Germline values: CDR1 SGHTA, CDR2 FQGNSA. The CDR3 runs to 14 residues. The CDR3 spells CASSLDQQAGTQYF. In DNA, the CDR3 is TGTGCCAGCAGCTTAGATCAACAAGCGGGGACCCAGTACTTC.

The J gene is TRBJ1-1, the V gene TRBV18, with 11 bases that match TRBD1. Germline lookup yields CDR1 KGHSH and CDR2 LQKENI. This CDR3 spans 15 amino acids. Germline trimming cut 8 bases from V and 3 bases from J; bases unmatched to any gene: 8. The CDR3 loop is CASVRGTGGYTEAFF. The CDR3 DNA follows: TGTGCCAGCGTAAGGGGGACAGGGGGGTACACTGAAGCTTTCTTT.

The V call is TRBV28, the J call TRBJ2-1; 10 bases fit TRBD1. After removal of 5 bases from V and 5 bases from J, the junction contained 15 bases not matched to a gene. Germline CDR1 reads MDHEN; CDR2 reads SYDVKM. The CDR3 covers 18 residues. DNA for the CDR3: TGTGCCAGCAGTATGACCGTGGGACAGGGGTGGGCACACAATGAGCAGTTCTTC. Protein product: CASSMTVGQGWAHNEQFF.

This rearrangement joins TRBV18 to TRBJ1-5; D not resolved. This CDR3 contains 17 residues. Germline lookup yields CDR1 KGHSH and CDR2 LQKENI. V lost 1 base, J lost 2 bases, and 15 bases lay in between. The CDR3 loop reads CASSPRDSSRGNQPQHF. DNA of the CDR3: TGTGCCAGCTCACCACGGGATTCTTCGAGGGGCAATCAGCCCCAGCATTTT.

The chain is built from TRBV7-3 and TRBJ2-7; 7 bases are shared with TRBD1. This CDR3 has 13 amino acids. V was clipped by 5 bases and J by 3 bases; unmatched bases: 4. In germline, CDR1 is SGHTA, CDR2 FQGTGA. The CDR3 loop reads CASSKDRDYEQYF. The CDR3 DNA reads as TGTGCCAGCAGCAAAGACAGGGACTACGAGCAGTACTTC.

The chain joins TRBV19 to TRBJ2-7; 12 nucleotides agree with TRBD2. Germline V gene sequence: CDR1 LNHDA, CDR2 SQIVND (reference sequence). J lost 6 bases, V lost 5 bases, and 5 bases had no gene match. The CDR3 runs 14 residues. CDR3 sequence reads: CASSPSGRAPEQYF. Here the CDR3 DNA reads TGTGCCAGTAGTCCTAGCGGGAGGGCTCCCGAGCAGTACTTC.

V is TRBV11-3 and J is TRBJ2-1; 9 bases match TRBD2. Germline values: CDR1 SGHNT, CDR2 YENEEA. Trimming cost V 1 base and J 3 bases; bases outside gene matches: 1. This CDR3 has 15 amino acids. This CDR3 is CASSLGSGGYNEQFF. DNA for the CDR3: TGTGCCAGCAGCTTAGGTAGCGGGGGCTACAATGAGCAGTTCTTC.

Here the CDR3 reads CASSATGTGSYTDTQYF. The CDR3 DNA reads as TGTGCCAGCAGCGCAACCGGGACAGGTTCCTACACAGATACGCAGTATTTT. This chain joins TRBV9 and TRBJ2-3; 8 bases match TRBD1. The CDR3 runs to 17 residues. V gave up 3 bases and J gave up 2 bases; unmatched junction bases: 11. From germline, CDR1 is SGDLS and CDR2 YYNGEE.

The chain has TRBV28 and TRBJ1-2, with D tentatively TRBD1 (6 bases). Trimming removed 4 bases from V and 2 bases from J, with 14 bases in between. Germline CDR1 MDHEN, CDR2 SYDVKM. The CDR3 sequence is 15 residues long. The CDR3 protein is CASSSTTGPNYGYTF. The CDR3 DNA sequence: TGTGCCAGCAGTTCCACGACAGGACCCAACTATGGCTACACCTTC.

The chain uses TRBV9 and TRBJ2-3, with D possibly TRBD2 on 6 matching bases. The CDR3 totals 18 residues. Trimming shortened V by 0 bases and J by 0 bases, and 17 bases separated the two germline ends. CDR1 and CDR2 from the germline V gene are SGDLS and YYNGEE. The CDR3 DNA reads as TGTGCCAGCAGCGTAGAAGGAGGGACGGAAACTAGCACAGATACGCAGTATTTT. Its protein is CASSVEGGTETSTDTQYF.

This rearrangement joins TRBV30 to TRBJ2-2; 8 bases map to TRBD1. Germline CDR1 and CDR2: GTSNPN and SVGIG (reference sequence). J was trimmed by 9 bases and V by 5 bases; bases with no gene match: 2. This CDR3 is 11 amino acids long. The DNA of the CDR3 is TGTGCCTGGTACAGGGGGTGGGAGCTGTTTTTT. This sequence encodes CAWYRGWELFF.